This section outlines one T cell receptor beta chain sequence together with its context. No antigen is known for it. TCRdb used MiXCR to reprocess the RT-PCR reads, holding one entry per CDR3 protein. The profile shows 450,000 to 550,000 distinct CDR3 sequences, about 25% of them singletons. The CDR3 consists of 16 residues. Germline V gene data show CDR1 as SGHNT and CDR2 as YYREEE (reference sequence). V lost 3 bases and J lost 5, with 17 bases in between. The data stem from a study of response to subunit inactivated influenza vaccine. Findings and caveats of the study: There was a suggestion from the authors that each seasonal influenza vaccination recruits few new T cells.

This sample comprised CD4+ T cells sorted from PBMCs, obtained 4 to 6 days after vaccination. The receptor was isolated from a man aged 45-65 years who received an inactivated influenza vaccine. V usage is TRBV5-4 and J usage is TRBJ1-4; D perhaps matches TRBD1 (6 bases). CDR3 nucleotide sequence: TGTGCCAGCAGCTACTTTAATCTGGGGGCGAATGAAAAACTGTTTTTT. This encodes CASSYFNLGANEKLFF.